This is a list of T cell receptor beta chains from one sample in a study of cytomegalovirus exposure and HLA in healthy donors. Only in-frame clones appear in the TCRdb table, and some are missing; sequencing was by immunoSEQ multiplex PCR. The data show under 200,000 clones, around 67% seen once. The specimen was PBMCs. The receptor source for this set is a woman younger than 35 in good health and CMV-seropositive. Each CDR3 is given with its conserved first and last residue.

v_gene	j_gene	CDR3aa
TRBV6-1	TRBJ1-5	CASSESGTPYQPQHF
TRBV7-9	TRBJ1-1	CASSLLLGLDTEAFF
TRBV7-2	TRBJ2-7	CASSLVSSHYEQYF
TRBV5-6	TRBJ2-3	CASSLTDTQYF
TRBV5-4	TRBJ2-7	CASSLGGYEQYF
TRBV6-6	TRBJ1-1	CASSTRGHTEAFF
TRBV19	TRBJ1-2	CASSNGQGGDGYTF
TRBV30	TRBJ1-2	CAWKGGSNGGYTF
TRBV9	TRBJ2-7	CASSTSPGRLAGIHEQYF
TRBV7-8	TRBJ2-2	CASSSSTNGELFF
TRBV6-5	TRBJ2-1	CASSYQSLQFF
TRBV2	TRBJ2-3	CASSVGTGLDTQYF
TRBV27	TRBJ1-6	CASSWYTGSAYNSPLHF
TRBV7-8	TRBJ2-1	CASSLGLLAGPYNEQFF
TRBV6-1	TRBJ1-1	CAGRTGNAEAFF
TRBV25-1	TRBJ2-2	CASSGRGIGGELFF
TRBV7-6	TRBJ2-7	CASSLSSQGYEQYF
TRBV7-7	TRBJ2-1	CASSPFGRENLFF
TRBV5-8	TRBJ1-4	CASSLSVATNEKLFF
TRBV25-1	TRBJ2-7	CASTKGGGNVGSYEQYF
TRBV6-5	TRBJ2-7	CASRHRLAGGYEQYF
TRBV2	TRBJ2-1	CASSRRTADNEQFF
TRBV29-1	TRBJ2-7	CSARDSSYEQYF
TRBV27	TRBJ1-2	CASSTARGGGYTF
TRBV27	TRBJ1-2	CASGTGINYGYTF
TRBV15	TRBJ2-7	CATSRGGTLYEQYF
TRBV15	TRBJ2-7	CATSSGQRVSYEQYF
TRBV9	TRBJ2-7	CASSAGQNSYEQYF
TRBV4-3	TRBJ2-3	CASSQRLAPTDTQYF
TRBV18	TRBJ2-5	CASSPGLTTSSPRRSQYF
TRBV7-9	TRBJ1-2	CASSLESYNYGYTF
TRBV6-5	NA	CASSYGGTIDYEQYF
TRBV18	TRBJ2-3	CASSRGGDTQYF
TRBV27	TRBJ2-1	CASSGAGGPTYNEQFF
TRBV7-9	TRBJ2-5	CASSRQGLEQETQYF
TRBV14	TRBJ1-1	CASSPWDSSEAFF
TRBV7-3	TRBJ2-3	CASSFQRGGLATQYF
TRBV25-1	TRBJ2-7	CASSDLLEQYF
TRBV15	TRBJ1-2	CATSRDSEGIYGYTF
TRBV5-6	TRBJ1-6	CASSLVRSPLHF
TRBV5-6	TRBJ1-5	CASSFRISNQPQHF